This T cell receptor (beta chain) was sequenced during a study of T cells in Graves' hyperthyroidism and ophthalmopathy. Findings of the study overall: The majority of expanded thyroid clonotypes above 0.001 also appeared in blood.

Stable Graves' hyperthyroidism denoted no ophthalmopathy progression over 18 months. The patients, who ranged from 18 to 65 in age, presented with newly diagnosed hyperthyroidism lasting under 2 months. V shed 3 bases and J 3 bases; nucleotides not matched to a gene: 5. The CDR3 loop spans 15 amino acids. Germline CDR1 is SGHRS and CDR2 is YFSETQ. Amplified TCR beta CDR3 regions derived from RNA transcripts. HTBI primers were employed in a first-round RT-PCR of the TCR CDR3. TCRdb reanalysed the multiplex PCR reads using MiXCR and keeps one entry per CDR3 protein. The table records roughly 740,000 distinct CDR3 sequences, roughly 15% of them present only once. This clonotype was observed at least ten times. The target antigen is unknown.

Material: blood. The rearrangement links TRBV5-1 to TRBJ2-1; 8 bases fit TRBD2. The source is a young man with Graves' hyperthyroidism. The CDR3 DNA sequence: TGCGCCAGCAGCTCCTTAGCGGGGATCTACAATGAGCAGTTCTTC. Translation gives CASSSLAGIYNEQFF.